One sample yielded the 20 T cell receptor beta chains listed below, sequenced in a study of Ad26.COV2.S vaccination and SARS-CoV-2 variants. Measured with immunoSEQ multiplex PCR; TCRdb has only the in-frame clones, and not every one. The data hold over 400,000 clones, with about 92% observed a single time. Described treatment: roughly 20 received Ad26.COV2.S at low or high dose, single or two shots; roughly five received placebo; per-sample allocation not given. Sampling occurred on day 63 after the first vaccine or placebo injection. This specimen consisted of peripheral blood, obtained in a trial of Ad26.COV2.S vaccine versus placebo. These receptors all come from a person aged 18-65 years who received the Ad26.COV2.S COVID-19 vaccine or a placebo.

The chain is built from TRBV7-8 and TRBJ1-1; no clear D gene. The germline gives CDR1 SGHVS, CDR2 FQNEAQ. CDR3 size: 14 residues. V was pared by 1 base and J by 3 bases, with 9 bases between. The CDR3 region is CASSLVVGYTEAFF. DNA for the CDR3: TGTGCCAGCAGCTTAGTAGTGGGCTACACTGAAGCTTTCTTT.

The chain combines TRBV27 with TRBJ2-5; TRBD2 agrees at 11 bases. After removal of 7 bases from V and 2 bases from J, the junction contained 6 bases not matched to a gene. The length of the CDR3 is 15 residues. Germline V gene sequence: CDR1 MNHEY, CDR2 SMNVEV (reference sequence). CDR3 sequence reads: CASNRLAGGQETQYF. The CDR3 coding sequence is TGTGCCAGCAATCGTCTAGCGGGGGGACAAGAGACCCAGTACTTC.

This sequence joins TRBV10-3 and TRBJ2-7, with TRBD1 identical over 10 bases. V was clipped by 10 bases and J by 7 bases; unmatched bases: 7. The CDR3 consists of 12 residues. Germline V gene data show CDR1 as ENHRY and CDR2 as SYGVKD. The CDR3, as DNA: TGTGCCACTGGACAGGGGGGACTGGAGCAGTACTTC. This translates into CATGQGGLEQYF.

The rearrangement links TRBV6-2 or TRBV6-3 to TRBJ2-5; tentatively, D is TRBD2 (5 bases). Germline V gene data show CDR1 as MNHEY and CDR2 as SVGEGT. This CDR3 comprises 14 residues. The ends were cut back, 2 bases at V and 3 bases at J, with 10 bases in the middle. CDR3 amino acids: CASSYIAGKETQYF. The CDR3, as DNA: TGTGCCAGCAGTTACATCGCGGGTAAAGAGACCCAGTACTTC.

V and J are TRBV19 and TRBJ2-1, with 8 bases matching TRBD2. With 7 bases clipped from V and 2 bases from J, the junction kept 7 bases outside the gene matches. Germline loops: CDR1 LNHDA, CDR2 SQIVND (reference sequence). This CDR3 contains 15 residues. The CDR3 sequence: CASKGLELAYNEQFF. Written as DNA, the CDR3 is TGTGCCAGTAAGGGACTAGAACTGGCCTACAATGAGCAGTTCTTC.

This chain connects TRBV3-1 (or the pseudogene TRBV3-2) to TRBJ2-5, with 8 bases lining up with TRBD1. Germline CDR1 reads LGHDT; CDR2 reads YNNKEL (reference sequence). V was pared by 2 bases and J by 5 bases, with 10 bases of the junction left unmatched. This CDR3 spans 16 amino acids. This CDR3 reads CASSQSTGVRWETQYF. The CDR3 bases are TGTGCCAGCAGCCAATCGACAGGGGTTAGGTGGGAGACCCAGTACTTC.

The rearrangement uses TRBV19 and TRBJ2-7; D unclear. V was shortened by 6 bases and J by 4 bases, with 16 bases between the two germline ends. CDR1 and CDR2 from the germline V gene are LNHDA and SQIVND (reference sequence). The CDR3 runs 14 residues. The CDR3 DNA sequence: TGTGCCAGTAGCTACAGTTCCGGTCAATACGAGCAGTACTTC. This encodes CASSYSSGQYEQYF.

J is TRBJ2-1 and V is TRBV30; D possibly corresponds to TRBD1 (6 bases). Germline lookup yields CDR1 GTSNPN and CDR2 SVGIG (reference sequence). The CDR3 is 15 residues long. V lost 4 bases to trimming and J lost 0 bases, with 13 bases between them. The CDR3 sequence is CAWNPGQSSYNEQFF. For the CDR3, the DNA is TGTGCCTGGAACCCCGGACAGTCCTCCTACAATGAGCAGTTCTTC.

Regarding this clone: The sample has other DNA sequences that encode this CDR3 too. CDR3 sequence reads: CASSAQQGGTEAFF. DNA for the CDR3: TGTGCCAGCAGCGCCCAACAGGGGGGCACTGAAGCTTTCTTT. The rearrangement joins TRBV9 to TRBJ1-1, with TRBD1 matching over 8 bases. The CDR3 is 14 residues long. The V and J ends lost 3 bases and 4 bases, in that order; junction bases with no gene match: 5. Germline V lookup: CDR1 SGDLS, CDR2 YYNGEE.

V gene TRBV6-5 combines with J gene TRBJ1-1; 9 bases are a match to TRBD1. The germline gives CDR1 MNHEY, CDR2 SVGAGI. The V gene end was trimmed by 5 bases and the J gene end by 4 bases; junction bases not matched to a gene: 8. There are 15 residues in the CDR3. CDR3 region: CASSRRDRAATEAFF. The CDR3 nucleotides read TGTGCCAGCAGTCGCCGGGACAGGGCGGCCACTGAAGCTTTCTTT.

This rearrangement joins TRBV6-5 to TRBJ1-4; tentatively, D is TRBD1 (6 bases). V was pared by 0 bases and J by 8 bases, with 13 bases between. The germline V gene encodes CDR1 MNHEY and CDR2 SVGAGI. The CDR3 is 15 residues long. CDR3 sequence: CASSYSNRASEKLFF. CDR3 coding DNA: TGTGCCAGCAGTTACTCCAACAGGGCTAGCGAAAAACTGTTTTTT.

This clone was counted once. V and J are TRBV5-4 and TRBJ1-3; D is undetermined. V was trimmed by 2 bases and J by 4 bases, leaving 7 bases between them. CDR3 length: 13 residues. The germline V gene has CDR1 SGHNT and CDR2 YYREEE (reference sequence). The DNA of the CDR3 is TGTGCCAGCAGCTTTATGGGCGGAAACACCATATATTTT. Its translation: CASSFMGGNTIYF.

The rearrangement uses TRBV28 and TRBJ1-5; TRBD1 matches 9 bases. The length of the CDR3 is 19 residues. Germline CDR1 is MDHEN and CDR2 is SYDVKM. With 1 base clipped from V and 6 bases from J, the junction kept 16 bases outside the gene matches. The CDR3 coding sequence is TGTGCCAGCAGTTTATTAAGGGGGGACAGGGCGTCGATCTCTCAGCCCCAGCATTTT. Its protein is CASSLLRGDRASISQPQHF.

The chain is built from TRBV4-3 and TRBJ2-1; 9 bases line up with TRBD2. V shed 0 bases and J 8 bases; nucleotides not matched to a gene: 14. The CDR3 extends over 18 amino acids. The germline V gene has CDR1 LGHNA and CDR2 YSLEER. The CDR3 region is CASSQDSGSLAGYYEQFF. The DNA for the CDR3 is TGCGCCAGCAGCCAAGATTCCGGAAGTCTAGCGGGGTATTATGAGCAGTTCTTC.

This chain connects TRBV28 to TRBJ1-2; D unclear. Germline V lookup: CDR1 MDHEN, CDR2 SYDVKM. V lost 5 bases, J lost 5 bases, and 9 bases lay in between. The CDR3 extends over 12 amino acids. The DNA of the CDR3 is TGTGCCAGCAGTCGGCCCGGGTATGGCTACACCTTC. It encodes CASSRPGYGYTF.

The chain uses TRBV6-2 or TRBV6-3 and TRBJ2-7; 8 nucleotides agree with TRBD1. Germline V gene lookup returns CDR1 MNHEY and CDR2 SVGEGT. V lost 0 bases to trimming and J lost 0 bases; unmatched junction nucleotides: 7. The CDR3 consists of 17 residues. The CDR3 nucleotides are TGTGCCAGCAGTTACTCGATACGGACAGGGAGCTCCTACGAGCAGTACTTC. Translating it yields CASSYSIRTGSSYEQYF.

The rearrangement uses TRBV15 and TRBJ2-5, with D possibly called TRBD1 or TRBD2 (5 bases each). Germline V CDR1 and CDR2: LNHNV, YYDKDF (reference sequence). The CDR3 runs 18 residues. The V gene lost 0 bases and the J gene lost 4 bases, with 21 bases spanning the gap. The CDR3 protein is CATSREFGVTGGSETQYF. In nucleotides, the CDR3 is TGTGCCACCAGCAGAGAATTCGGTGTTACTGGGGGTTCAGAGACCCAGTACTTC.

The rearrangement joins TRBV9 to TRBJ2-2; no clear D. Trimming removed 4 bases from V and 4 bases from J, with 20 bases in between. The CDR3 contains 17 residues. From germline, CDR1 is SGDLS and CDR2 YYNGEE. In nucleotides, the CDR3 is TGTGCCAGCAGCCCGAGTCGGGCGGCCTCGAGCACCGGGGAGCTGTTTTTT. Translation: CASSPSRAASSTGELFF.

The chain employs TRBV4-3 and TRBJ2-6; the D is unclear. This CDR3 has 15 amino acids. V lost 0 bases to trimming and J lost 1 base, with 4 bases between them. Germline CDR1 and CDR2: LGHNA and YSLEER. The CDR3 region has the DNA TGCGCCAGCAGCCAAGAAGTTTCTGGGGCCAACGTCCTGACTTTC. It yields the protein CASSQEVSGANVLTF.

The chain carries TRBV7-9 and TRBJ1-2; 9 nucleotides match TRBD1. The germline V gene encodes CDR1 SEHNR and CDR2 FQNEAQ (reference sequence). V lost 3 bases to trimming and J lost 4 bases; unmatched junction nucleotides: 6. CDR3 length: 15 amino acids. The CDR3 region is CASSFTGGDSYGYTF. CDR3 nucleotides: TGTGCCAGCAGCTTTACAGGGGGCGATAGCTATGGCTACACCTTC.